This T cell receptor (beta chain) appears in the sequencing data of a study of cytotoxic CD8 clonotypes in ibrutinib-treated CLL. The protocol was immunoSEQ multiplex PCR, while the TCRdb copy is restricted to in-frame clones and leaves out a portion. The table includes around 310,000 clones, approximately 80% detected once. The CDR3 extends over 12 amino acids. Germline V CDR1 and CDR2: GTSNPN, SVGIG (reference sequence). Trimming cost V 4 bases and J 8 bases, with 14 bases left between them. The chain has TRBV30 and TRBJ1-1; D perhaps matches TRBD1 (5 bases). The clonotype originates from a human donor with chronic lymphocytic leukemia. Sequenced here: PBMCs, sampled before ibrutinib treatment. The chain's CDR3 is CAWTRGVGEAFF. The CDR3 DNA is TGTGCCTGGACGAGGGGAGTTGGCGAAGCTTTCTTT.